The sequence of this TCR beta chain was determined in a study of blood T cell repertoires in COVID-19. Sequenced by immunoSEQ multiplex PCR; TCRdb stores in-frame clones only, minus some. The repertoire holds around 180,000 clones, with approximately 85% as singletons. This CDR3 contains 16 residues. Germline lookup yields CDR1 LGHDT and CDR2 YNNKEL (reference sequence). V dropped 4 bases and J dropped 1; count of bases not matched to a gene: 5. The source is a woman aged 25 to 45 who had recovered from COVID-19. Material: PBMCs or T cells enriched from blood (not recorded which). The rearrangement uses TRBV3-1 (or the pseudogene TRBV3-2) and TRBJ2-7, with TRBD2 matching 12 bases. CDR3 sequence (DNA): TGTGCCAGCAGCCGGTCCCTAGCGGGAGGGTCCTACGAGCAGTACTTC. Translation: CASSRSLAGGSYEQYF.